A selection of T cell receptor beta chains follows, all from one sample in a study of immune evolution from preneoplasia to lung adenocarcinoma. Sequencing was performed with immunoSEQ multiplex PCR; in TCRdb, only in-frame clones are kept and a portion is missing. The table has some 9,200 clones, 79% seen once. The specimen was FFPE lung adenocarcinoma in situ tissue. The receptors derive from an older person with lung adenocarcinoma. Each CDR3 is given with its conserved first and last residue. D genes are given only for firm matches. Part of the rows lack a size; the others show once, few, many or a class for expanded clones.

d_call cdr3_length j_call v_call clone_size cdr3_aa cdr3_nt
TRBD1 14 TRBJ2-7 TRBV18 - CASSPRQGTYEQYF TGTGCCAGCTCACCAAGACAGGGGACTTACGAGCAGTACTTC
TRBD2 13 TRBJ2-5 TRBV29-1 - CSVRLAGPVTQYF TGCAGCGTTCGACTAGCGGGTCCGGTCACCCAGTACTTC
- 14 TRBJ2-5 TRBV5-4 medium-sized CASSLGGTQETQYF TGTGCCAGCAGCTTGGGAGGGACCCAAGAGACCCAGTACTTC
- 13 TRBJ1-1 TRBV7-3 - CASSLNAGDEAFF TGTGCCAGCAGCTTAAACGCAGGGGATGAAGCTTTCTTT
- 16 TRBJ1-6 TRBV19 - CASNPKDGSYNSPLHF TGTGCCAGTAACCCCAAGGACGGTTCCTATAATTCACCCCTCCACTTT
TRBD1 15 TRBJ1-1 TRBV7-2 - CASSLTGLGKTEAFF TGTGCCAGCAGCTTGACAGGGTTGGGGAAAACTGAAGCTTTCTTT
TRBD1 15 TRBJ1-5 TRBV7-7 - CASSCTGDSNQPQHF TGTGCTAGCAGCTGCACAGGGGATAGCAATCAGCCCCAGCATTTT
TRBD1 16 TRBJ2-3 TRBV27 few CASTPQGAGLTDTQYF TGTGCCAGCACTCCCCAGGGGGCAGGCCTAACAGATACGCAGTATTTT
TRBD1 13 TRBJ2-5 TRBV29-1 - CSVEVGRGETQYF TGCAGCGTTGAAGTAGGCAGGGGGGAGACCCAGTACTTC
- 13 TRBJ2-4 TRBV5-6 - CASSHGLENIQYF TGTGCCAGCAGCCATGGGCTCGAAAACATTCAGTACTTC
- 13 TRBJ1-2 TRBV5-8 - CASSRNTNYGYTF TGTGCCAGCAGTCGGAATACTAACTATGGCTACACCTTC
- 14 TRBJ2-7 TRBV4-1 - CASSTYASSYEQYF TGCGCCAGCAGCACTTACGCTTCCTCCTACGAGCAGTACTTC
- 13 TRBJ2-7 TRBV28 - CASVRHGFYEQYF TGTGCCAGCGTGCGCCATGGGTTCTACGAGCAGTACTTC
- 13 TRBJ1-5 TRBV2 - CASNWDSNQPQHF TGTGCCAGCAATTGGGATAGCAATCAGCCCCAGCATTTT
TRBD1 15 TRBJ2-1 TRBV10-3 - CAISESSGGYNEQFF TGTGCCATCAGTGAGTCTTCAGGGGGTTACAATGAGCAGTTCTTC
- 13 TRBJ2-5 TRBV28 few CASSSQGIETQYF TGTGCCAGCAGTTCACAGGGAATAGAGACCCAGTACTTC
- 14 TRBJ1-3 TRBV4-1 - CASSQDKPANTIYF TGCGCCAGCAGCCAAGATAAACCGGCAAACACCATATATTTT
TRBD2 16 TRBJ2-1 TRBV5-6 - CASSLDAGGSYNEQFF TGTGCCAGCAGCTTGGACGCGGGGGGCTCCTACAATGAGCAGTTCTTC
TRBD1 15 TRBJ1-5 TRBV7-2 - CASSLTQRGLGPQHF TGTGCCAGCAGCTTAACCCAGAGGGGGCTTGGGCCCCAGCATTTT
- 16 TRBJ2-2 TRBV9 - CASSGHGTLSSGELFF TGTGCCAGCAGCGGGCACGGGACCCTAAGCTCCGGGGAGCTGTTTTTT
- 16 TRBJ2-6 TRBV15 - CATSRALGSGANVLTF TGTGCCACCAGCAGGGCCTTAGGCTCTGGGGCCAACGTCCTGACTTTC
- 17 TRBJ1-6 TRBV19 - CASRMHTLSPYNSPLHF TGTGCCAGTAGGATGCACACCCTATCTCCCTATAATTCACCCCTCCACTTT
- 13 TRBJ1-5 TRBV28 - CASSRDSNQPQHF TGTGCCAGCAGCCGGGACAGCAATCAGCCCCAGCATTTT
- 13 TRBJ2-1 TRBV7-2 - CASSLGRYNEQFF TGTGCCAGCAGCTTGGGACGTTACAATGAGCAGTTCTTC
TRBD1 13 TRBJ1-4 TRBV19 - CASRDWDRQKLFF TGTGCCAGTAGAGATTGGGACAGGCAAAAACTGTTTTTT
- 16 TRBJ1-3 TRBV7-8 - CASSSPPWGSGNTIYF TGTGCCAGCAGCTCCCCCCCATGGGGGTCTGGAAACACCATATATTTT
TRBD2 16 TRBJ2-1 TRBV11-3 - CASSPRVAGKGNEQFF TGTGCCAGCAGCCCCCGGGTAGCGGGGAAGGGCAATGAGCAGTTCTTC